The 22 T cell receptor beta chains in this list originate from one sample, sequenced in a study of cytomegalovirus exposure and HLA in healthy donors. In the PCR, 60 Vbeta and 13 Jbeta primers were used. Clones were read by immunoSEQ multiplex PCR, and TCRdb kept only the in-frame ones, dropping some. Here the sample table reports more than 40,000 clones. Sequenced: PBMCs. These receptors were obtained from a man between 35 and 55 years old in good health and CMV-seropositive.

This rearrangement joins TRBV6-5 to TRBJ2-7; TRBD1 matches at 9 bases. The trim removed 0 bases at V and 3 bases at J, leaving 3 bases unmatched. The CDR3 has 15 amino acids. Per germline, CDR1 MNHEY and CDR2 SVGAGI. The CDR3 is CASSYSTGGGYEQYF. The CDR3 DNA is TGTGCCAGCAGTTACTCGACAGGGGGAGGCTACGAGCAGTACTTC.

The rearrangement joins TRBV30 to TRBJ2-7; 10 bases are shared with TRBD1. V shed 1 base, J shed 3 bases, and the junction held 3 bases outside the gene matches. This CDR3 comprises 14 residues. CDR1 and CDR2 (germline): GTSNPN, SVGIG (reference sequence). The CDR3 DNA reads as TGTGCCTGGAGTGGGACAGGGGGAGTCTACGAGCAGTACTTC. This sequence encodes CAWSGTGGVYEQYF. The whole variable domain, filled in from reference TRBV30 and TRBJ2-7, reads SQTIHQWPATLVQPVGSPLSLECTVEGTSNPNLYWYRQAAGRGLQLLFYSVGIGQISSEVPQNLSASRPQDRQFILSSKKLLLSDSGFYLCAWSGTGGVYEQYFGPGTRLTVT.

This chain links TRBV5-6 with TRBJ2-7, with D possibly being TRBD1 (5 bases). This CDR3 is 12 amino acids long. Germline V CDR1 and CDR2: SGHDT, YYEEEE. V was cut by 4 bases and J by 6 bases, with 11 bases left in between. As DNA, the CDR3 is TGTGCCAGCAGCCCCTATCAGGGCGAGCAGTACTTC. Its protein is CASSPYQGEQYF. The full variable domain, with the rest looked up from reference TRBV5-6 and TRBJ2-7, is DAGVTQSPTHLIKTRGQQVTLRCSPKSGHDTVSWYQQALGQGPQFIFQYYEEEERQRGNFPDRFSGHQFPNYSSELNVNALLLGDSALYLCASSPYQGEQYFGPGTRLTVT.

V gene TRBV6-5 combines with J gene TRBJ1-2, with D unresolved. V shed 2 bases and J shed 0 bases, with 7 bases lying between them. Germline-derived CDR1 and CDR2 are MNHEY and SVGAGI. The CDR3 length is 14 residues. DNA of the CDR3: TGTGCCAGCAGTTACCCGGGATCTAACTATGGCTACACCTTC. Its protein is CASSYPGSNYGYTF.

The CDR3 bases are TGCAGCGCCGGGACTAGCTGGGCCGGGGAGCTGTTTTTT. It translates to CSAGTSWAGELFF. The gene calls are TRBV29-1 and TRBJ2-2; 9 positions agree with TRBD2. This CDR3 spans 13 amino acids. Trimming removed 7 bases from V and 6 bases from J; junction bases left unmatched: 6. Germline values: CDR1 SQVTM, CDR2 ANQGSEA.

This rearrangement joins TRBV5-1 to TRBJ1-1, with D possibly matching TRBD1 (5 bases). CDR1 and CDR2 from the germline V gene are SGHRS and YFSETQ. Trimming removed 4 bases from V and 4 bases from J, with 11 bases in between. CDR3 length equals 13 residues. CDR3 in DNA: TGCGCCAGCAGCGACGGCAGGGCCACTGAAGCTTTCTTT. It is translated as CASSDGRATEAFF.

The rearrangement uses TRBV28 and TRBJ1-5, with 9 bases fitting TRBD1. The V gene's germline CDR1 is MDHEN and CDR2 SYDVKM. Trimming took 6 bases from V and 5 from J; bases not matched to a gene: 5. The CDR3 has 14 residues. The CDR3 here is CASSENRGHQPQHF. In DNA form, the CDR3 reads TGTGCCAGCAGCGAAAACAGGGGGCATCAGCCCCAGCATTTT.

The chain has TRBV30 and TRBJ2-5; 8 bases match TRBD2. Gene TRBJ2-7 matches the end of the DNA better, so the J call may be wrong. CDR1 is GTSNPN and CDR2 is SVGIG in the germline V gene (reference sequence). The CDR3 covers 13 residues. The chain's CDR3 is CAWSVSGTTEQYF. DNA of the CDR3: TGTGCCTGGAGTGTTAGCGGGACGACCGAGCAGTACTTC.

The chain uses TRBV7-3 and TRBJ2-2, with D perhaps matching TRBD2 (7 bases). The CDR3 runs 15 residues. The germline V gene has CDR1 SGHTA and CDR2 FQGTGA. V was shortened by 5 bases and J by 5 bases, with 15 bases between the two germline ends. This CDR3 reads CASSPNEGGTGELFF. The CDR3 region has the DNA TGTGCCAGCAGCCCCAATGAGGGGGGGACCGGGGAGCTGTTTTTT.

V gene TRBV7-2 combines with J gene TRBJ2-3, with 13 bases identical to TRBD2. V shed 6 bases, J shed 4 bases, and the junction held 7 bases outside the gene matches. Germline V gives CDR1 SGHTA, CDR2 FQGNSA. The CDR3 spans 16 residues. For the CDR3, the DNA is TGTGCCAGCAGTCTCACTAGCGGGGGGGCTCCAGATACGCAGTATTTT. Its translation is CASSLTSGGAPDTQYF.

The chain carries TRBV29-1 and TRBJ2-7, with 8 bases aligning to TRBD2. CDR3 length equals 12 residues. The ends lost 2 bases at V and 3 bases at J; junction bases unmatched: 0. Germline-derived CDR1 and CDR2 are SQVTM and ANQGSEA. This CDR3 reads CSVERGGYEQYF. DNA for the CDR3: TGCAGCGTTGAACGGGGGGGCTACGAGCAGTACTTC.

The chain is built from TRBV28 and TRBJ2-7; D gene unclear. CDR1 is MDHEN, CDR2 SYDVKM, per germline. The CDR3 runs to 12 residues. V dropped 4 bases and J dropped 4 bases, with 8 bases sitting between them. The DNA for the CDR3 is TGTGCCAGCAGTTCTTATACTTACGAGCAGTACTTC. It encodes CASSSYTYEQYF.

The V call is TRBV10-1, the J call TRBJ2-2; D is undetermined. V was pared by 6 bases and J by 3 bases, with 8 bases between. From germline, CDR1 is WNHNN and CDR2 SYGVQD (reference sequence). This CDR3 region has 13 residues. The CDR3 loop reads CASRALDTGELFF. The CDR3 bases are TGCGCCAGCAGGGCCCTAGACACCGGGGAGCTGTTTTTT.

This rearrangement joins TRBV12-5 to TRBJ2-4; 7 bases align to TRBD2. The CDR3 spans 13 residues. Germline V lookup: CDR1 LGHNT, CDR2 FRNRAP. J was trimmed by 14 bases and V by 2 bases; bases with no gene match: 9. The CDR3 reads CASGLPGGAGEYF. CDR3 nucleotides: TGTGCTAGTGGTTTGCCCGGTGGGGCGGGAGAGTACTTC.

The chain links TRBV18 to TRBJ1-2; 10 bases are shared with TRBD1. Germline lookup yields CDR1 KGHSH and CDR2 LQKENI. Trimming removed 2 bases from V and 7 bases from J; junction bases left unmatched: 7. The length of the CDR3 is 15 residues. CDR3 bases: TGTGCCAGCTCACCAGGGACAGGGGATGTCGGTGGCTACACCTTC. It is translated as CASSPGTGDVGGYTF.

The V gene is TRBV28, the J gene TRBJ1-5; no definite D call. The CDR3 spans 12 residues. Deletions cut 7 bases from V and 2 bases from J, with 6 bases between. CDR1 and CDR2 from the germline V gene are MDHEN and SYDVKM. In DNA form, the CDR3 reads TGTGCCAGCATGGTAGGCAATCAGCCCCAGCATTTT. It encodes CASMVGNQPQHF.

The chain links TRBV18 to TRBJ1-1, with D possibly matching TRBD1 (6 bases). The V gene lost 5 bases and the J gene lost 1 base, with 11 bases spanning the gap. The CDR3 extends over 14 amino acids. CDR1 is KGHSH, CDR2 LQKENI, per germline. This CDR3 reads CASSFEGENTEAFF. The CDR3, as DNA: TGTGCCAGCTCATTCGAGGGGGAGAACACTGAAGCTTTCTTT.

The chain uses TRBV4-2 and TRBJ2-2; TRBD2 agrees at 11 bases. In germline, CDR1 is LGHNA, CDR2 YNFKEQ. The trim removed 3 bases at V and 5 bases at J, leaving 11 bases unmatched. The CDR3 runs to 18 residues. The CDR3 region is CASSQYGTSGGGTGELFF. Written as DNA, the CDR3 is TGTGCCAGCAGCCAGTACGGGACTAGCGGTGGAGGGACCGGGGAGCTGTTTTTT.

The chain carries TRBV7-8 and TRBJ2-5; D is undetermined. Trimming stripped 2 bases from V and 5 bases from J, with 6 bases between. This CDR3 is 12 amino acids long. Germline V gene data show CDR1 as SGHVS and CDR2 as FQNEAQ. CDR3 region: CASSLSLETQYF. The CDR3 bases are TGTGCCAGCAGCTTATCTTTGGAGACCCAGTACTTC.

This chain joins TRBV2 and TRBJ2-2; possibly TRBD2 for D (6 bases). The CDR3 loop spans 11 amino acids. Trimming removed 6 bases from V and 10 bases from J, with 9 bases in between. CDR1 is SNHLY, CDR2 FYNNEI, per germline. The CDR3 bases are TGTGCCAGCAGGAGGGAGGTGGAGCTGTTTTTT. Amino acid sequence: CASRREVELFF. The whole variable domain, filled in from reference TRBV2 and TRBJ2-2, reads EPEVTQTPSHQVTQMGQEVILRCVPISNHLYFYWYRQILGQKVEFLVSFYNNEISEKSEIFDDQFSVERPDGSNFTLKIRSTKLEDSAMYFCASRREVELFFGEGSRLTVL.

This chain connects TRBV20-1 to TRBJ2-7, with 7 bases aligning to TRBD1. The V gene end was trimmed by 5 bases and the J gene end by 6 bases; junction bases not matched to a gene: 4. CDR1 DFQATT and CDR2 SNEGSKA come from the germline V gene (reference sequence). The CDR3 is 11 residues long. The CDR3 DNA follows: TGCAGTGCTGGGGACAGAGGCGAGCAGTACTTC. Translated, it gives CSAGDRGEQYF.

The chain uses TRBV18 and TRBJ2-7; a weak D match, TRBD1 (6 bases). The CDR3 sequence is 16 residues long. Germline V gives CDR1 KGHSH, CDR2 LQKENI. The V end was cut by 4 bases, the J end by 7 bases, with 23 bases between. This CDR3 reads CASSRTQGLPIREQYF. For the CDR3, the DNA is TGTGCCAGCTCACGCACACAGGGTCTCCCAATTAGGGAGCAGTACTTC.